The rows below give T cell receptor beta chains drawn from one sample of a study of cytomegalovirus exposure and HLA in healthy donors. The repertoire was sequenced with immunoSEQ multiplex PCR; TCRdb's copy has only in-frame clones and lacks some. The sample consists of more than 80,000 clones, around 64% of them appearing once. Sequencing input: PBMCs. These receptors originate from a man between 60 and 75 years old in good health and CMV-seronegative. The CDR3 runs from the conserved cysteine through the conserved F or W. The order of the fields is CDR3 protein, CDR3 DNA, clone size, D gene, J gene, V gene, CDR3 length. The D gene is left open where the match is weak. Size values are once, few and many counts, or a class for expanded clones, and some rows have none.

CASSWGDSHTEAFF,TGTGCCAGCAGCTGGGGGGACAGTCACACTGAGGCTTTCTTT,few,TRBD1,TRBJ1-1,TRBV5-4,14
CSVRTGAVGNTEAFF,TGCAGCGTTCGGACAGGGGCGGTAGGGAACACTGAAGCTTTCTTT,few,TRBD1,TRBJ1-1,TRBV29-1,15
CASSIAQGAGGTEAFF,TGTGCCAGTAGTATAGCTCAGGGGGCAGGAGGCACTGAAGCTTTCTTT,-,TRBD1,TRBJ1-1,TRBV19,16
CASSLVGRQNSPLHF,TGTGCCAGCAGCTTAGTAGGTAGACAAAATTCACCCCTCCACTTT,-,-,TRBJ1-6,TRBV11-2,15
CASSPFLLEPPDTQYF,TGTGCCAGCTCACCTTTTTTATTGGAGCCCCCAGATACGCAGTATTTT,-,-,TRBJ2-3,TRBV18,16
CASSLRQGGNEKLFF,TGCGCCAGCAGCTTGCGACAGGGGGGTAATGAAAAACTGTTTTTT,few,TRBD1,TRBJ1-4,TRBV5-1,15
CASSFLRTGGPRRTEAFF,TGCGCCAGCAGCTTCCTTAGGACAGGGGGCCCTAGGCGCACTGAAGCTTTCTTT,once,TRBD1,TRBJ1-1,TRBV5-1,18
CCRPRDYGYTF,TGTTGTAGGCCCCGGGACTATGGCTACACCTTC,few,-,TRBJ1-2,TRBV19,11
CEWGGTRRPQHF,TGCGAGTGGGGCGGGACTCGTAGGCCCCAGCATTTT,-,-,TRBJ1-5,TRBV4-3,12
CASSRTGYVGELFF,TGTGCCAGTAGTCGGACAGGGTACGTCGGGGAGCTGTTTTTT,-,TRBD1,TRBJ2-2,TRBV19,14
CASSSRLAGEQYF,TGTGCCAGCAGTTCTCGCCTGGCGGGCGAGCAGTACTTC,-,-,TRBJ2-7,TRBV27,13
CASSLRPAGLTYEQYF,TGTGCCAGCAGCTTACGCCCAGCGGGGTTGACCTACGAGCAGTACTTC,-,TRBD2,TRBJ2-7,TRBV7-6,16
CASSSLPGQGMNTEAFF,TGTGCCAGCAGTTCACTCCCGGGACAGGGGATGAACACTGAAGCTTTCTTT,few,TRBD1,TRBJ1-1,TRBV27,17
CASSRTSGGMVETQYF,TGTGCCAGCAGTAGGACTAGCGGGGGAATGGTAGAGACCCAGTACTTC,few,TRBD2,TRBJ2-5,TRBV2,16
CASISDRRHTGELFF,TGTGCCAGCATATCGGACAGGAGACACACCGGGGAGCTGTTTTTT,-,TRBD1,TRBJ2-2,TRBV6-1,15
CAWSVRRETEAFF,TGTGCCTGGAGTGTACGCAGGGAAACTGAAGCTTTCTTT,-,-,TRBJ1-1,TRBV30,13
CASSVLTSGTYEQFF,TGTGCCAGCAGCGTATTGACTAGCGGTACGTATGAGCAGTTCTTC,-,TRBD2,TRBJ2-1,TRBV9,15
CAISDDIDGSDGELFF,TGTGCCATCAGTGATGACATTGACGGAAGTGACGGGGAGCTGTTTTTT,-,-,TRBJ2-2,TRBV10-3,16
CSAGFGVRAGELFF,TGCAGCGCCGGTTTTGGGGTGAGGGCCGGGGAGCTGTTTTTT,-,-,TRBJ2-2,TRBV29-1,14
CASSSDRGGFYEQYF,TGTGCCAGCAGTTCCGACAGGGGGGGATTCTACGAGCAGTACTTC,-,TRBD1,TRBJ2-7,TRBV6-1,15